Below, 21 T cell receptor beta chains from the same sample are listed, as sequenced in a study of control samples from healthy donors and cancer patients. Here immunoSEQ multiplex PCR was the method, and the copy in TCRdb shows in-frame clones only, minus some. The sample contains about 130,000 clones, around nine tenths of which appear only once. Sequencing was carried out using blood. All receptors come from a man in his forties or fifties in good health.

V is TRBV28 and J is TRBJ1-5; D unresolved. The CDR3 length is 13 residues. Germline CDR1 and CDR2: MDHEN and SYDVKM. V dropped 7 bases and J dropped 5 bases, with 12 bases sitting between them. CDR3: CASTGVGYQPQHF. As DNA, the CDR3 is TGTGCCAGCACAGGCGTCGGATATCAGCCCCAGCATTTT.

The rearrangement links TRBV2 to TRBJ2-1, with 8 bases matching TRBD2. V shed 2 bases and J 0 bases; nucleotides not matched to a gene: 12. This CDR3 has 19 amino acids. Germline CDR1 is SNHLY and CDR2 is FYNNEI. CDR3 sequence (DNA): TGTGCCAGCAGTGAATTGAGGCCTCGGGAGGGGATCTCCTACAATGAGCAGTTCTTC. Translation: CASSELRPREGISYNEQFF. The entire variable domain, with the rest obtained from reference TRBV2 and TRBJ2-1, is as follows: EPEVTQTPSHQVTQMGQEVILRCVPISNHLYFYWYRQILGQKVEFLVSFYNNEISEKSEIFDDQFSVERPDGSNFTLKIRSTKLEDSAMYFCASSELRPREGISYNEQFFGPGTRLTVL.

The V and J genes are TRBV7-2 and TRBJ1-2, with unresolved D. The CDR3 has 13 residues. From germline, CDR1 is SGHTA and CDR2 FQGNSA. Trimming left V 4 bases short and J 6 bases short, with 12 bases between. This CDR3 reads CASSSGRLHGYTF. CDR3 in DNA: TGTGCCAGCAGCTCAGGACGGCTCCATGGCTACACCTTC.

The gene calls are TRBV5-1 and TRBJ1-3, with D hard to call. Germline CDR1 SGHRS, CDR2 YFSETQ. This CDR3 is built from 15 residues. V gave up 4 bases and J gave up 0 bases, with 11 bases separating them. The CDR3 nucleotides are TGCGCCAGCAGCGATAGGGCCGACTCTGGAAACACCATATATTTT. Amino acid sequence: CASSDRADSGNTIYF.

This chain joins TRBV5-1 and TRBJ2-1, with 13 nucleotides matching TRBD2. V dropped 4 bases and J dropped 7; count of bases not matched to a gene: 11. The CDR3 covers 17 residues. Germline-derived CDR1 and CDR2 are SGHRS and YFSETQ. The CDR3 DNA follows: TGCGCCAGCAGCAAACCTGGGGGACTAGCGGGGAAGAATGAGCAGTTCTTC. Amino acid sequence: CASSKPGGLAGKNEQFF.

A few counts support this clone. The genes are TRBV6-1 and TRBJ2-7; weak D call: TRBD2 (7 bases). From germline, CDR1 is MNHNS and CDR2 SASEGT. The ends were cut back, 1 base at V and 2 bases at J, with 12 bases in the middle. The CDR3 is made up of 15 amino acids. CDR3 sequence (DNA): TGTGCCAGCAGTGAAGAGGGCGGGGGCGCCTACGAGCAGTACTTC. Protein: CASSEEGGGAYEQYF.

The chain recombines TRBV6-1 with TRBJ1-5, with a tentative D call TRBD1 (6 bases). In germline, CDR1 is MNHNS, CDR2 SASEGT. This CDR3 has 18 residues. The V and J ends lost 4 bases and 1 base respectively, with 20 bases between them. CDR3 nucleotides: TGTGCCAGCAGTGTGTTCGGAGGGGGGTTCGTGAGCAATCAGCCCCAGCATTTT. It encodes CASSVFGGGFVSNQPQHF.

The V gene is TRBV9, the J gene TRBJ1-6; D may be TRBD1 (5 bases). Germline CDR1 reads SGDLS; CDR2 reads YYNGEE. V was pared by 0 bases and J by 8 bases, with 18 bases between. This CDR3 has 17 amino acids. The DNA of the CDR3 is TGTGCCAGCAGCGTAGCCCCCTGGGATCTGGGGGATTCACCCCTCCACTTT. Translating gives CASSVAPWDLGDSPLHF.

The chain combines TRBV6-1 with TRBJ2-3; possibly TRBD2 for D (6 bases). CDR1 MNHNS and CDR2 SASEGT come from the germline V gene. The length of the CDR3 is 14 residues. The V end lost 2 bases, the J end lost 4 bases, and 10 bases lay between the germline ends. CDR3 in DNA: TGTGCCAGCAGTGAATTCGGGGGATCAGATACGCAGTATTTT. It specifies CASSEFGGSDTQYF.

The gene calls are TRBV12-1 and TRBJ2-7; the listed D gene, TRBD1, was not tested against the DNA. TRBV12-1 is given as a pseudogene. The CDR3 runs to 17 residues. Here the CDR3 DNA reads TGTGCCAGCAGCTTTGCTGGAACCGGGACAGGAGTATACGAGCAGTACTTC. Amino acid sequence: CASSFAGTGTGVYEQYF.

V gene TRBV14 combines with J gene TRBJ2-5; D possibly matches TRBD1 or TRBD2 (5 bases each). Germline V gives CDR1 SGHDN, CDR2 FVKESK. V lost 3 bases to trimming and J lost 4 bases, with 21 bases between them. The CDR3 contains 17 residues. The CDR3 bases are TGTGCCAGCAGCCAGAATAAACAAGGGGCGGCGGGAGAGACCCAGTACTTC. This gives the protein CASSQNKQGAAGETQYF.

The V and J genes are TRBV11-2 and TRBJ1-6, with a weak D call TRBD1 (5 bases). The CDR3 covers 16 residues. The germline CDR1 and CDR2 sequences are SGHAT and FQNNGV. The V and J ends lost 0 bases and 10 bases respectively, with 16 bases between them. The CDR3 DNA sequence: TGTGCCAGCAGCTTAGAGGGGGGGAGCCGGACGTCACCCCTCCACTTT. It yields the protein CASSLEGGSRTSPLHF.

The V gene is TRBV5-5, the J gene TRBJ2-7; 9 positions agree with TRBD1. The CDR3 sequence is 15 residues long. V shed 4 bases, J shed 2 bases, and the junction held 7 bases outside the gene matches. Germline CDR1 reads SGHKS; CDR2 reads YYEKEE (reference sequence). In nucleotides, the CDR3 is TGTGCCAGCAGCCTGCCGGGACAGGGTACCTACGAGCAGTACTTC. The encoded protein is CASSLPGQGTYEQYF.

The chain employs TRBV25-1 and TRBJ1-2; 9 nucleotides agree with TRBD1. V trimming: 5 bases; J trimming: 1 base; junction bases outside the gene matches: 8. In germline, CDR1 is MGHDK, CDR2 SYGVNS. The CDR3 totals 16 residues. The DNA of the CDR3 is TGTGCCAGCAGTCGGACAGGGGACTACCTTAACTATGGCTACACCTTC. It specifies CASSRTGDYLNYGYTF.

The chain employs TRBV11-2 and TRBJ1-3; D uncertain. There are 13 residues in the CDR3. Germline CDR1 is SGHAT and CDR2 is FQNNGV. Trimming stripped 5 bases from V and 3 bases from J, with 8 bases between. The CDR3, as DNA: TGTGCCAGCAGCCGACTTAATGGAAACACCATATATTTT. Translating it yields CASSRLNGNTIYF.

The rearrangement links TRBV2 to TRBJ1-5; tentatively, D is TRBD1 (5 bases). CDR3 size: 13 residues. V was trimmed by 6 bases and J by 6 bases, leaving 12 bases between them. Germline V gene lookup returns CDR1 SNHLY and CDR2 FYNNEI. CDR3 sequence reads: CASSVAGGQPQHF. The CDR3, as DNA: TGTGCCAGCAGCGTGGCCGGGGGTCAGCCCCAGCATTTT.

V usage is TRBV6-1 and J usage is TRBJ1-2; TRBD1 might be the D (5 bases). CDR1 MNHNS and CDR2 SASEGT come from the germline V gene. The CDR3 loop spans 14 amino acids. V shed 2 bases and J shed 6 bases, with 13 bases lying between them. The CDR3, as DNA: TGTGCCAGCAGTGAACAGAGACAGACGGATGGCTACACCTTC. Translated: CASSEQRQTDGYTF.

This chain links TRBV7-8 with TRBJ1-2, with 8 bases matching TRBD1. Germline V lookup: CDR1 SGHVS, CDR2 FQNEAQ. The CDR3 sequence is 12 residues long. V shed 5 bases and J 6 bases; nucleotides not matched to a gene: 2. CDR3 coding DNA: TGTGCCAGCAGCATACAGGGGGATGGCTACACCTTC. As protein: CASSIQGDGYTF. The variable domain in full, completed from reference TRBV7-8 and TRBJ1-2, reads GAGVSQSPRYKVAKRGQDVALRCDPISGHVSLFWYQQALGQGPEFLTYFQNEAQLDKSGLPSDRFFAERPEGSVSTLKIQRTQQEDSAVYLCASSIQGDGYTFGSGTRLTVV.

V usage is TRBV5-1 and J usage is TRBJ2-4; 7 bases are a match to TRBD1. This CDR3 spans 14 amino acids. V trimming: 5 bases; J trimming: 11 bases; junction bases outside the gene matches: 13. Germline values: CDR1 SGHRS, CDR2 YFSETQ. CDR3 sequence reads: CASRAGTASGVQYF. CDR3 DNA sequence: TGCGCCAGCAGAGCCGGGACAGCCAGTGGTGTTCAGTACTTC.

The rearrangement joins TRBV19 to TRBJ1-5; D unclear. From germline, CDR1 is LNHDA and CDR2 SQIVND (reference sequence). The CDR3 is made up of 14 amino acids. V was clipped by 3 bases and J by 2 bases, with 8 bases between them. This CDR3 is CASSIGEGNQPQHF. CDR3 in DNA: TGTGCCAGTAGTATTGGAGAGGGCAATCAGCCCCAGCATTTT.

The rearrangement uses TRBV19 and TRBJ1-1; 8 bases map to TRBD1. CDR1 is LNHDA and CDR2 is SQIVND in the germline V gene (reference sequence). V lost 6 bases to trimming and J lost 11 bases; unmatched junction nucleotides: 11. CDR3 length equals 13 residues. CDR3 coding DNA: TGTGCCAGTAGCTCGGACAGGGCAAGTTTGGCTTTCTTT. Its protein product is CASSSDRASLAFF. Combining the CDR3 with reference TRBV19 and TRBJ1-1 gives the whole variable domain DGGITQSPKYLFRKEGQNVTLSCEQNLNHDAMYWYRQDPGQGLRLIYYSQIVNDFQKGDIAEGYSVSREKKESFPLTVTSAQKNPTAFYLCASSSDRASLAFFGQGTRLTVV.